Each of the 23 T cell receptor beta chains below was sequenced from the same sample in a study of Ad26.COV2.S vaccination and SARS-CoV-2 variants. Treatment indicated: around 19 received Ad26.COV2.S at low or high dose, single or two shots; about 5 received placebo; per-sample allocation not given. Specimens were obtained on day 63 following the first vaccine or placebo injection. Libraries were prepared by immunoSEQ multiplex PCR; TCRdb keeps only in-frame clonotypes and omits some of them. The sample gives some 480,000 clones, roughly 87% of which show up once; more than 10% is in the top ten. Material: peripheral blood, obtained in a trial of Ad26.COV2.S vaccine versus placebo. The source is a person aged 18 to 59 who received the Ad26.COV2.S COVID-19 vaccine or a placebo.

This clone was seen once. The gene calls are TRBV4-1 and TRBJ2-7, with D possibly TRBD1 on 6 matching bases. The V and J ends lost 3 bases and 4 bases respectively, with 13 bases between them. This CDR3 region has 14 residues. Germline V lookup: CDR1 MGHRA, CDR2 YSYEKL. CDR3: CASSHDGQGYEQYF. The CDR3 bases are TGCGCCAGCAGCCACGACGGGCAGGGGTACGAGCAGTACTTC.

The chain joins TRBV3-1 (or the pseudogene TRBV3-2) to TRBJ1-6; D ambiguous. V gave up 7 bases and J gave up 5 bases, with 6 bases separating them. This CDR3 contains 12 residues. Germline values: CDR1 LGHDT, CDR2 YNNKEL (reference sequence). The CDR3 region has the DNA TGTGCCAGCACCCAGGATAATTCACCCCTCCACTTT. The encoded protein is CASTQDNSPLHF.

This clone was counted a few times. The rearrangement uses TRBV18 and TRBJ2-2; weak D call: TRBD1 (7 bases). V gave up 3 bases and J gave up 5 bases, with 19 bases separating them. Germline V CDR1 and CDR2: KGHSH, LQKENI. This CDR3 spans 17 amino acids. The CDR3 region is CASSPRPTGAGTGELFF. DNA for the CDR3: TGTGCCAGCTCACCGCGACCAACAGGGGCGGGAACCGGGGAGCTGTTTTTT.

In nucleotides, the CDR3 is TGTGCCAGCAGCCACGACGGGACAGGAGGAAACACCATATATTTT. This translates into CASSHDGTGGNTIYF. The J gene is TRBJ1-3, the V gene TRBV4-2; TRBD1 matches 8 bases. The V and J ends lost 3 bases and 4 bases, in that order; junction bases with no gene match: 5. There are 15 residues in the CDR3. The V gene's germline CDR1 is LGHNA and CDR2 YNFKEQ.

This rearrangement joins TRBV5-1 to TRBJ2-3; maybe TRBD1 (5 bases). Germline V gives CDR1 SGHRS, CDR2 YFSETQ. Trimming pared 0 bases from V and 4 bases from J, leaving 9 bases between. The CDR3 has 14 amino acids. The CDR3 sequence is CASSLAPRADTQYF. CDR3 sequence (DNA): TGCGCCAGCAGCTTGGCCCCCAGGGCAGATACGCAGTATTTT.

The chain is built from TRBV6-2 or TRBV6-3 and TRBJ1-5; D remains ambiguous. The V gene's germline CDR1 is MNHEY and CDR2 SVGEGT. V was pared by 5 bases and J by 1 base, with 15 bases between. CDR3 length equals 16 residues. In DNA, the CDR3 is TGTGCCAGCAGTCGCCAACCAAGACAAAGCAATCAGCCCCAGCATTTT. Its translation: CASSRQPRQSNQPQHF.

This chain links TRBV30 with TRBJ1-1; D ambiguous. V was cut by 5 bases and J by 10 bases, with 11 bases left in between. The CDR3 loop spans 10 amino acids. Germline values: CDR1 GTSNPN, CDR2 SVGIG (reference sequence). For the CDR3, the DNA is TGTGCCTGGGGCCCTGGAGGAGCTTTCTTT. Encoded protein: CAWGPGGAFF. Using reference TRBV30 and TRBJ1-1 for the parts outside the CDR3, the full variable domain is SQTIHQWPATLVQPVGSPLSLECTVEGTSNPNLYWYRQAAGRGLQLLFYSVGIGQISSEVPQNLSASRPQDRQFILSSKKLLLSDSGFYLCAWGPGGAFFGQGTRLTVV.

This chain uses TRBV27 with TRBJ1-1; no clear D gene. Germline assignment: CDR1 MNHEY and CDR2 SMNVEV (reference sequence). The CDR3 sequence is 13 residues long. Trimming cost V 3 bases and J 8 bases, with 13 bases left between them. CDR3: CASSLAGPGEAFF. The CDR3 nucleotides are TGTGCCAGCAGTTTGGCCGGGCCCGGAGAAGCTTTCTTT.

The rearrangement joins TRBV7-9 to TRBJ2-3, with 7 bases lining up with TRBD1. V lost 8 bases, J lost 5 bases, and 10 bases stayed unmatched. Germline V gene lookup returns CDR1 SEHNR and CDR2 FQNEAQ (reference sequence). The CDR3 contains 14 residues. CDR3 sequence (DNA): TGTGCCAGCCTCGAGGGGGCGCAGGTAGATACGCAGTATTTT. Protein product: CASLEGAQVDTQYF.

The V call is TRBV29-1, the J call TRBJ1-2; perhaps TRBD1 as D (5 bases). V lost 6 bases to trimming and J lost 1 base, with 18 bases between them. The CDR3 covers 15 residues. The germline V gene encodes CDR1 SQVTM and CDR2 ANQGSEA. CDR3 sequence: CSVRVKGLGNYGYTF. The CDR3 nucleotides read TGCAGCGTCAGGGTTAAGGGGCTGGGTAACTATGGCTACACCTTC.

V usage is TRBV27 and J usage is TRBJ1-5; D is unresolved. CDR1 MNHEY and CDR2 SMNVEV come from the germline V gene (reference sequence). V was pared by 6 bases and J by 1 base, with 16 bases between. The CDR3 loop spans 16 amino acids. DNA for the CDR3: TGTGCCAGCAGCCCAAGAGGTAGTTCGAGCAATCAGCCCCAGCATTTT. Amino acids: CASSPRGSSSNQPQHF.

The chain couples TRBV27 to TRBJ1-1; D is unclear. Germline V lookup: CDR1 MNHEY, CDR2 SMNVEV (reference sequence). Trimming shortened V by 5 bases and J by 5 bases, and 6 bases separated the two germline ends. The CDR3 length is 11 residues. This CDR3 is CASSGWTEAFF. The CDR3 bases are TGTGCCAGCAGTGGTTGGACTGAAGCTTTCTTT.

V usage is TRBV7-2 and J usage is TRBJ2-5, with D perhaps being TRBD1 or TRBD2 (5 bases each). There are 14 residues in the CDR3. The germline gives CDR1 SGHTA, CDR2 FQGNSA. V was trimmed by 0 bases and J by 9 bases, leaving 14 bases between them. This CDR3 is CASSLARGQVSQYF. The CDR3 DNA follows: TGTGCCAGCAGCTTAGCCCGGGGCCAGGTCTCCCAGTACTTC.

The chain uses TRBV5-1 and TRBJ1-2; D not certain. Germline values: CDR1 SGHRS, CDR2 YFSETQ. This CDR3 is 15 amino acids long. Trimming shortened V by 2 bases and J by 0 bases, and 11 bases separated the two germline ends. The CDR3 bases are TGCGCCAGCAGCTTCGACGGAGATCCTAACTATGGCTACACCTTC. It encodes CASSFDGDPNYGYTF. The whole variable domain, filled in from reference TRBV5-1 and TRBJ1-2, reads KAGVTQTPRYLIKTRGQQVTLSCSPISGHRSVSWYQQTPGQGLQFLFEYFSETQRNKGNFPGRFSGRQFSNSRSEMNVSTLELGDSALYLCASSFDGDPNYGYTFGSGTRLTVV.

The chain uses TRBV4-1 and TRBJ2-1; weak D call: TRBD2 (6 bases). Germline CDR1 reads MGHRA; CDR2 reads YSYEKL. Trimming removed 1 base at V and 2 bases at J, with 15 bases between. This CDR3 is 17 amino acids long. CDR3 bases: TGCGCCAGCAGCCAAGTAACGGGAGTTCAGGCCTACAATGAGCAGTTCTTC. This sequence encodes CASSQVTGVQAYNEQFF.

The chain joins TRBV2 to TRBJ2-7; D ambiguous. Germline CDR1 reads SNHLY; CDR2 reads FYNNEI. The V and J ends lost 4 bases and 0 bases respectively, with 10 bases between them. This CDR3 is 14 amino acids long. The CDR3: CASSASIYSYEQYF. CDR3 coding DNA: TGTGCCAGCAGTGCTTCTATCTACTCCTACGAGCAGTACTTC.

The V and J genes are TRBV19 and TRBJ1-1; D not certain. V lost 10 bases, J lost 0 bases, and 9 bases lay in between. The germline V gene encodes CDR1 LNHDA and CDR2 SQIVND (reference sequence). The CDR3 has 12 amino acids. CDR3 bases: TGTGCCACTCATCACATGAACACTGAAGCTTTCTTT. Its translation is CATHHMNTEAFF.

J is TRBJ1-1 and V is TRBV5-8, with D perhaps TRBD1 (6 bases). This CDR3 contains 19 residues. CDR1 is SGHTS, CDR2 YDEGEE, per germline. Trimming took off 0 bases at V and 2 bases at J, with 23 bases between the two ends. CDR3 residues: CASSLAGVGGRPENTEAFF. The CDR3 DNA reads TGTGCCAGCAGCTTGGCCGGTGTAGGGGGGCGCCCCGAAAACACTGAAGCTTTCTTT.

In its sample, this clone was seen once. J is TRBJ1-5 and V is TRBV29-1; TRBD1 might be the D (6 bases). V lost 7 bases and J 3 bases, leaving 10 bases between the germline ends. Germline V CDR1 and CDR2: SQVTM, ANQGSEA. The CDR3 is 12 amino acids. The CDR3 region has the DNA TGCAGCGCCGGGACACCCAATCAGCCCCAGCATTTT. Translated: CSAGTPNQPQHF.

V and J are TRBV11-1 and TRBJ1-2; D not certain. CDR3 length: 14 residues. V was trimmed by 4 bases and J by 3 bases, leaving 12 bases between them. Germline CDR1 and CDR2: SGHAT and FQDESV (reference sequence). The CDR3 DNA sequence: TGTGCCAGCAGCTCCACCCAGATGCACTATGGCTACACCTTC. Its translation: CASSSTQMHYGYTF.

The CDR3 sequence: CASRRTGTGLRYEQYF. The CDR3 DNA reads as TGTGCCAGCAGAAGGACCGGGACAGGGTTACGCTACGAGCAGTACTTC. The chain couples TRBV27 to TRBJ2-7; 9 bases are shared with TRBD1. Per the germline V gene, CDR1 is MNHEY and CDR2 is SMNVEV (reference sequence). CDR3 length equals 16 residues. J lost 3 bases, V lost 6 bases, and 12 bases had no gene match.

The chain employs TRBV30 and TRBJ1-6; no definite D call. Deletions cut 2 bases from V and 6 bases from J, with 14 bases between. This CDR3 comprises 15 residues. In germline, CDR1 is GTSNPN, CDR2 SVGIG (reference sequence). CDR3 residues: CAWSTGGNANSPLHF. The CDR3 nucleotides read TGTGCCTGGAGTACTGGTGGGAACGCTAATTCACCCCTCCACTTT.

This chain uses TRBV27 with TRBJ1-5; D gene ambiguous. The CDR3 is made up of 13 amino acids. Germline CDR1 is MNHEY and CDR2 is SMNVEV (reference sequence). V lost 6 bases, J lost 0 bases, and 6 bases lay in between. The CDR3 protein is CASSQFSNQPQHF. As DNA, the CDR3 is TGTGCCAGCAGCCAGTTTAGCAATCAGCCCCAGCATTTT.